Reported below is one TCR beta chain. What it recognizes is unknown. The sample is drawn from a study of regulatory T cells in long-lasting Graves disease. Study results and limitations: Samples came from peripheral blood alone, without thyroid tissue. Repertoires from persistent disease leaned toward TRBV28, TRBJ1-2 and TRBJ2-5.

Sequencing libraries for TCR beta were prepared with iRepertoire HTBI primers and Arm-PCR of CDR3 regions. TCRdb reprocessed the multiplex PCR reads with MiXCR, giving one entry per CDR3 protein. The sample includes 450,000 to 500,000 distinct CDR3 sequences, around 15% seen only once; the top ten take 12%. Time point of the sample: newly diagnosed GD, antithyroid drugs for less than 3 months. From RNA extracted from PBMCs, the TCR library was made. The authors drew about 9 milliliters of peripheral blood into EDTA tubes. The CDR3 extends over 13 amino acids. V was shortened by 3 bases and J by 2 bases, with 8 bases between the two germline ends. Germline CDR1 MGHRA, CDR2 YSYEKL. In addition, the sample was reused for a study of T cells in Graves' hyperthyroidism and ophthalmopathy.

The sample consisted of peripheral blood mononuclear cells (PBMCs), taken at new diagnosis, from a patient treated with antithyroid drugs. This receptor was obtained from a man aged 35 to 55 with Graves disease. The chain employs TRBV4-1 and TRBJ2-7, with TRBD2 as a possible D gene (5 bases). In DNA form, the CDR3 reads TGCGCCAGCAGCCAGAGGGCCGCCTACGAGCAGTACTTC. This gives the protein CASSQRAAYEQYF.